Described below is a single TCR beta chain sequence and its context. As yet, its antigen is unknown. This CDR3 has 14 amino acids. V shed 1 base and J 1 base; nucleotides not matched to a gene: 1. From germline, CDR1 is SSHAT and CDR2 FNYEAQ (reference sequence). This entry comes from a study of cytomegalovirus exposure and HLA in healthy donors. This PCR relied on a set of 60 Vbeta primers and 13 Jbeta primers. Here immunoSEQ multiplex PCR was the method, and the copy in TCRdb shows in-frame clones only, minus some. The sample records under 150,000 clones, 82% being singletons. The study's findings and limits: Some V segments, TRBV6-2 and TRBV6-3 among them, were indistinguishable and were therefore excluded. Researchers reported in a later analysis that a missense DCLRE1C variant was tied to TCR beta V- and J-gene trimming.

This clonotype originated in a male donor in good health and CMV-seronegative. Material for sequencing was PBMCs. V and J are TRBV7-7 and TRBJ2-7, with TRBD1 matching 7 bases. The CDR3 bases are TGTGCCAGCAGCTTAGGGACAGGTTCCTACGAGCAGTACTTC. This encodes CASSLGTGSYEQYF.